A single sample is the source of the 8 T cell receptor beta chains below, sequenced in a study of patients and donors after allogeneic stem cell transplantation. TCRdb used MiXCR to reprocess the RT-PCR reads, holding one entry per CDR3 protein. The sample contains around 240,000 distinct CDR3 sequences, around an eighth of which appear only once. Sequences were obtained from blood, either unsorted or a sorted T cell fraction (not recorded which). These receptors were collected from a human donor who was either an allogeneic HSCT recipient or a stem cell or donor lymphocyte infusion donor (not recorded which). It is not recorded whose cells these are; they may come from a transplant donor.

The chain joins TRBV7-9 to TRBJ2-7; D is undetermined. V lost 2 bases and J 4 bases, leaving 6 bases between the germline ends. Looked up from germline, CDR1 is SEHNR and CDR2 is FQNEAQ (reference sequence). This CDR3 has 12 residues. The CDR3 is CASSLFDYEQYF. The CDR3 nucleotides are TGTGCCAGCAGCTTATTTGATTACGAGCAGTACTTC.

This clonotype was observed a few times. The gene calls are TRBV29-1 and TRBJ2-7; TRBD1 aligns across 8 bases. The CDR3 loop spans 15 amino acids. Per germline, CDR1 SQVTM and CDR2 ANQGSEA. The trim removed 7 bases at V and 3 bases at J, leaving 14 bases unmatched. The CDR3 loop is CSAKGGQETIYEQYF. CDR3 nucleotide sequence: TGCAGCGCAAAGGGGGGACAGGAAACCATCTACGAGCAGTACTTC.

The J gene is TRBJ2-7, the V gene TRBV18, with 9 bases aligning to TRBD1. Germline CDR1 and CDR2: KGHSH and LQKENI. V gave up 3 bases and J gave up 3 bases; unmatched junction bases: 15. The CDR3 sequence is 18 residues long. The DNA for the CDR3 is TGTGCCAGCTCACCCTTTAGATCCGGACAGGGGACCCTCTACGAGCAGTACTTC. Translated, it gives CASSPFRSGQGTLYEQYF.

V is TRBV20-1 and J is TRBJ2-3, with TRBD2 matching 8 bases. The CDR3 extends over 16 amino acids. J was trimmed by 2 bases and V by 5 bases; bases with no gene match: 12. CDR1 and CDR2 (germline): DFQATT, SNEGSKA (reference sequence). CDR3 DNA sequence: TGCAGTGCTCCCCCCAGGGTAGCGGGGCTCACAGATACGCAGTATTTT. It specifies CSAPPRVAGLTDTQYF.

The chain is built from TRBV3-1 and TRBJ2-7; D gene ambiguous. V lost 3 bases to trimming and J lost 1 base, with 10 bases between them. Germline V gene data show CDR1 as LGHDT and CDR2 as YNNKEL (reference sequence). The CDR3 loop spans 14 amino acids. CDR3 nucleotide sequence: TGTGCCAGCAGCCACCCCTCCGGTTCCTACGAGCAGTACTTC. Translated: CASSHPSGSYEQYF.

This clonotype was detected only a few times. The rearrangement joins TRBV19 to TRBJ2-5; D perhaps matches TRBD2 (6 bases). Germline CDR1 is LNHDA and CDR2 is SQIVND (reference sequence). The CDR3 totals 15 residues. Deletions cut 3 bases from V and 5 bases from J, with 16 bases between. CDR3 in amino acids: CASSMTSAGKETQYF. CDR3 bases: TGTGCCAGTAGTATGACCAGCGCGGGGAAGGAGACCCAGTACTTC.

This clonotype was seen more than once but under ten times. The chain carries TRBV27 and TRBJ2-3, with 10 bases identical to TRBD2. Germline lookup yields CDR1 MNHEY and CDR2 SMNVEV (reference sequence). With V trimmed by 5 bases and J by 5 bases, 4 bases remained unmatched. The CDR3 is 14 amino acids. CDR3 amino acids: CASSMGLAIDTQYF. Written as DNA, the CDR3 is TGTGCCAGCAGTATGGGACTAGCGATAGATACGCAGTATTTT.

This rearrangement joins TRBV3-1 to TRBJ2-3; 9 nucleotides align to TRBD2. Germline lookup yields CDR1 LGHDT and CDR2 YNNKEL (reference sequence). The CDR3 has 16 amino acids. With 2 bases clipped from V and 1 base from J, the junction kept 4 bases outside the gene matches. CDR3 in DNA: TGTGCCAGCAGCCAAAACGGCGGGGGGGGCACAGATACGCAGTATTTT. It translates to CASSQNGGGGTDTQYF.